The 7 T cell receptor beta chains in this list originate from one sample, sequenced in a study of blood T cell repertoires in COVID-19. The assay was immunoSEQ multiplex PCR, and TCRdb's table has in-frame clones only and misses some. Altogether approximately 300,000 clones are present, about 93% being singletons, with the ten largest covering 6.8%. Sequencing was carried out using peripheral blood. These receptors were collected from a woman aged 30 to 39 with COVID-19, enrolled during active disease.

The V and J genes are TRBV29-1 and TRBJ1-3, with D perhaps matching TRBD1 (5 bases). Germline CDR1 reads SQVTM; CDR2 reads ANQGSEA. The CDR3 is 13 residues long. With 4 bases removed from V and 3 bases from J, the gap between germline ends came to 10 bases. Here the CDR3 DNA reads TGCAGCGTTGGGCTCAGGGATGGAAACACCATATATTTT. Protein sequence: CSVGLRDGNTIYF.

V gene TRBV7-9 combines with J gene TRBJ2-2; 9 positions match TRBD2. The junction had 9 bases not matched to a gene; V was cut back by 3 bases and J by 7 bases. CDR1 SEHNR and CDR2 FQNEAQ come from the germline V gene (reference sequence). The CDR3 spans 16 residues. The CDR3, as DNA: TGTGCCAGCAGCTTCGGGCTAGCGGGAAACCGCGGGGAGCTGTTTTTT. As protein: CASSFGLAGNRGELFF.

The chain links TRBV6-5 to TRBJ1-2; D not resolved. V was clipped by 0 bases and J by 4 bases, with 15 bases between them. The CDR3 extends over 16 amino acids. In germline, CDR1 is MNHEY, CDR2 SVGAGI. This CDR3 is CASSYSSGAYPYGYTF. As DNA, the CDR3 is TGTGCCAGCAGTTACTCTTCCGGAGCCTACCCCTATGGCTACACCTTC.

V and J are TRBV27 and TRBJ2-2; TRBD2 matches 13 bases. Trimming removed 6 bases from V and 4 bases from J; junction bases left unmatched: 2. In germline, CDR1 is MNHEY, CDR2 SMNVEV (reference sequence). This CDR3 region has 15 residues. The CDR3 bases are TGTGCCAGCAGGGGACTAGCGGGATTCACCGGGGAGCTGTTTTTT. Residues: CASRGLAGFTGELFF.

The chain combines TRBV18 with TRBJ1-6, with 8 bases aligning to TRBD1. CDR1 and CDR2 from the germline V gene are KGHSH and LQKENI. CDR3 size: 15 residues. The V and J ends lost 6 bases and 7 bases, in that order; junction bases with no gene match: 8. CDR3 bases: TGTGCCAGCTCCCCGTCCCGGGACAGGAATTCACCCCTCCACTTT. This sequence encodes CASSPSRDRNSPLHF.

The chain uses TRBV5-1 and TRBJ2-1, with a tentative D call TRBD2 (5 bases). Germline CDR1 and CDR2: SGHRS and YFSETQ. The CDR3 loop spans 14 amino acids. The V end lost 4 bases, the J end lost 8 bases, and 16 bases lay between the germline ends. The chain's CDR3 is CASSEQIPADEQFF. Here the CDR3 DNA reads TGCGCCAGCAGCGAACAGATCCCAGCGGATGAGCAGTTCTTC.

V and J are TRBV20-1 and TRBJ2-3; D perhaps matches TRBD1 (6 bases). This CDR3 spans 15 amino acids. Germline-derived CDR1 and CDR2 are DFQATT and SNEGSKA (reference sequence). Trimming removed 3 bases at V and 2 bases at J, with 15 bases between. The CDR3 nucleotides are TGCAGTGCTAGTTTTTTCGACAGGATCACAGATACGCAGTATTTT. Translation: CSASFFDRITDTQYF.